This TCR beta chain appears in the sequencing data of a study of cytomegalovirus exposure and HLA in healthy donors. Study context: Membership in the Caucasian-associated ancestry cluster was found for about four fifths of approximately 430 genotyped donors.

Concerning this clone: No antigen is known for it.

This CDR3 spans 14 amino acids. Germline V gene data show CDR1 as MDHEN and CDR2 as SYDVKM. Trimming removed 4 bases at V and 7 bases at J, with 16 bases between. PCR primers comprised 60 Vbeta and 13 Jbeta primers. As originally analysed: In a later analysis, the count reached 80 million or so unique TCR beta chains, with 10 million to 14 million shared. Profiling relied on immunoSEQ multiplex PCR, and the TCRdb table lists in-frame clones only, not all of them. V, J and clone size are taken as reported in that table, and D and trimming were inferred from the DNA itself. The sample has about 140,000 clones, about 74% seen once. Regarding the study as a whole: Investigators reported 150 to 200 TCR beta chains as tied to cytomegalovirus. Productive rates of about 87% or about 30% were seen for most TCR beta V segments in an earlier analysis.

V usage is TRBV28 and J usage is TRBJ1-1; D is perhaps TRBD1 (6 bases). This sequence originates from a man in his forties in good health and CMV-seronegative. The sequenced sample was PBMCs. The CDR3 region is CASSSGQGIGEAFF. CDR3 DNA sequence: TGTGCCAGCAGTTCGGGACAAGGGATCGGTGAAGCTTTCTTT.